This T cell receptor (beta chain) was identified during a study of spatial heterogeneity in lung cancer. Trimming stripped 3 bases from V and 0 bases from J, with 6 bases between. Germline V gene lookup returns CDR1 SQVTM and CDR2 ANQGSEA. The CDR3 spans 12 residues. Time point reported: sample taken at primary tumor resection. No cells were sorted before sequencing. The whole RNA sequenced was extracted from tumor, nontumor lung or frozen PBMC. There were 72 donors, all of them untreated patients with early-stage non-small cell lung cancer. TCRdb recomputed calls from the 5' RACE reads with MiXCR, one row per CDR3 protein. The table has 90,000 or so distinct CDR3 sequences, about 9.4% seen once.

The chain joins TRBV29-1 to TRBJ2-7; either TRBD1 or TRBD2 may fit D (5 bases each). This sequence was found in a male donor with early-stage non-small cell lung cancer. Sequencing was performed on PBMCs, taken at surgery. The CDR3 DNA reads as TGCAGCGTTGAGGGGGACTCCTACGAGCAGTACTTC. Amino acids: CSVEGDSYEQYF.